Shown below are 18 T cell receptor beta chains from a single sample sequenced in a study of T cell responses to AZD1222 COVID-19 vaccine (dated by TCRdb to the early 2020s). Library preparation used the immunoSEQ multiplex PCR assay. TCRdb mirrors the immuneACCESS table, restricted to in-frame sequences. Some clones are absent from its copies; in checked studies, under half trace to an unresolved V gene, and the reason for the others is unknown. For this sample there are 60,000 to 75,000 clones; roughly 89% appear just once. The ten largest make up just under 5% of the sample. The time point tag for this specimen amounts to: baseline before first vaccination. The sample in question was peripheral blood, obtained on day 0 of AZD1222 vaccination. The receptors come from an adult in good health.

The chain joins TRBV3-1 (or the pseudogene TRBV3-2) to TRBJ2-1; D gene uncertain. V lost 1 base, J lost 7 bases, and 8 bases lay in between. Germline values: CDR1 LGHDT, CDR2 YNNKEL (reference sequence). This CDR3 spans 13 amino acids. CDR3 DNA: TGTGCCAGCAGCCAAGGAACTCGGAATGAGCAGTTCTTC. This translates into CASSQGTRNEQFF.

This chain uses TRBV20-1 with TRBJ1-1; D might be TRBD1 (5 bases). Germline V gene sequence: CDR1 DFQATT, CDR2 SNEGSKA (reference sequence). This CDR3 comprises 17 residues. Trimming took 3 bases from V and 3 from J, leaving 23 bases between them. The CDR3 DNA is TGCAGTGCTAGTGGCCCACCGGGACTGGTTTGGGACACTGAAGCTTTCTTT. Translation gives CSASGPPGLVWDTEAFF.

The CDR3 spells CASSLSLRADSPLHF. CDR3 nucleotide sequence: TGTGCCAGCAGCTTATCGCTCAGGGCGGATTCACCCCTCCACTTT. The gene calls are TRBV7-9 and TRBJ1-6; D perhaps matches TRBD1 (5 bases). CDR3 length: 15 amino acids. The germline CDR1 and CDR2 sequences are SEHNR and FQNEAQ (reference sequence). Trimming left V 2 bases short and J 8 bases short, with 13 bases between.

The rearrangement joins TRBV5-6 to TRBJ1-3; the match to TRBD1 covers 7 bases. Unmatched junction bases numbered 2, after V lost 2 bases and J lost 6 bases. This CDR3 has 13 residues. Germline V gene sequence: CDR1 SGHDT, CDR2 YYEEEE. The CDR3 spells CASSLQGINTIYF. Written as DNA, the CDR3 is TGTGCCAGCAGCTTACAGGGGATAAACACCATATATTTT.

In DNA form, the CDR3 reads TGTGCCAGCAGTGTTGAGGGTAGGCAGCCCCAGCATTTT. Protein: CASSVEGRQPQHF. V gene TRBV2 combines with J gene TRBJ1-5; D is uncertain. Deletions cut 4 bases from V and 7 bases from J, with 11 bases between. The CDR3 extends over 13 amino acids. The V gene's germline CDR1 is SNHLY and CDR2 FYNNEI.

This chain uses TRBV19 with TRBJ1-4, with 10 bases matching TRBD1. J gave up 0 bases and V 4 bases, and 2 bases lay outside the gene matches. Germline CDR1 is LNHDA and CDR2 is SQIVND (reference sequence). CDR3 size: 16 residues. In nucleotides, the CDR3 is TGTGCCAGTAGTACGGGACAGGGGACAACTAATGAAAAACTGTTTTTT. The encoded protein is CASSTGQGTTNEKLFF.

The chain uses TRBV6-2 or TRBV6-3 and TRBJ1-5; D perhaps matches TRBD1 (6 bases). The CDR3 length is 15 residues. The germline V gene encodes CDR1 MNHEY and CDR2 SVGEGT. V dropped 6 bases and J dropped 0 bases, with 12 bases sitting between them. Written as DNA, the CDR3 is TGTGCCAGCAGCCCAACAGGGAATAGCAATCAGCCCCAGCATTTT. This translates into CASSPTGNSNQPQHF.

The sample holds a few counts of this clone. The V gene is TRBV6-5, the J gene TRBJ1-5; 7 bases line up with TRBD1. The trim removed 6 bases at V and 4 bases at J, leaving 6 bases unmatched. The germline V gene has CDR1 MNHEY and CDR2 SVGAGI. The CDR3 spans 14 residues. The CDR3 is CASSRQGLNQPQHF. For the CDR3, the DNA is TGTGCCAGCAGCCGACAGGGATTAAATCAGCCCCAGCATTTT.

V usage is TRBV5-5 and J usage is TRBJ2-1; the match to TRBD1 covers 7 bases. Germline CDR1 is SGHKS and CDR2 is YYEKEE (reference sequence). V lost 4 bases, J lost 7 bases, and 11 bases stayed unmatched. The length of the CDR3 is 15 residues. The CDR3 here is CASSPRQGWLNEQFF. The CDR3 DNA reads TGTGCCAGCAGCCCTCGACAGGGTTGGTTAAATGAGCAGTTCTTC.

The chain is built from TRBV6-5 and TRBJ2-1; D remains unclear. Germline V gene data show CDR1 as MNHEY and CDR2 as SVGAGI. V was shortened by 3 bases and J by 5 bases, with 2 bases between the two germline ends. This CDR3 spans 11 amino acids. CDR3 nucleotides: TGTGCCAGCAGTTATAACAATGAGCAGTTCTTC. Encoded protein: CASSYNNEQFF.

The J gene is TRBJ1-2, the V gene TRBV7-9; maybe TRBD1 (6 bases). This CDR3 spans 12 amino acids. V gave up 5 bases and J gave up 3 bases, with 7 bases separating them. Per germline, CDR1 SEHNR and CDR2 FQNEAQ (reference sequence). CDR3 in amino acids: CASSAGDYGYTF. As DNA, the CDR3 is TGTGCCAGCAGCGCAGGGGACTATGGCTACACCTTC.

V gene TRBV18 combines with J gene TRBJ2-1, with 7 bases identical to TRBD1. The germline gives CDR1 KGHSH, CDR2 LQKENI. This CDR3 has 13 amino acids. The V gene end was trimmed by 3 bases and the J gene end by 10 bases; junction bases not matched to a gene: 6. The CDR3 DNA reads TGTGCCAGCTCACCTACACAGGGGACCGAGCAGTTCTTC. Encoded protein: CASSPTQGTEQFF.

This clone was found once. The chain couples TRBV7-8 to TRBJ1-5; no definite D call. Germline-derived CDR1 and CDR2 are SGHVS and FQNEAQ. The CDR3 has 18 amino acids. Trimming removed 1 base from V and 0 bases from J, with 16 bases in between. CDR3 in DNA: TGTGCCAGCAGCTTAGGCGCGGCGCAGCCCTATAGCAATCAGCCCCAGCATTTT. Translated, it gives CASSLGAAQPYSNQPQHF.

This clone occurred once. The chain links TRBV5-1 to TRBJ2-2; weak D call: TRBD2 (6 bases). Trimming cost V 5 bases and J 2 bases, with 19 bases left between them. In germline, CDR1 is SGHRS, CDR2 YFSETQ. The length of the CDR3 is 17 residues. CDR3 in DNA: TGCGCCAGCAGAGCTTGGGAGGAGGTGGGAAACACCGGGGAGCTGTTTTTT. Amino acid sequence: CASRAWEEVGNTGELFF.

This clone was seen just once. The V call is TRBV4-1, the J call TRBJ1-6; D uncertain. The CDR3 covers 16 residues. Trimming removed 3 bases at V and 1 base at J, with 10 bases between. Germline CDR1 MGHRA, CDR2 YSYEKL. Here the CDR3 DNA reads TGCGCCAGCAGCCAGACCGGCGGGTCCTATAATTCACCCCTCCACTTT. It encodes CASSQTGGSYNSPLHF.

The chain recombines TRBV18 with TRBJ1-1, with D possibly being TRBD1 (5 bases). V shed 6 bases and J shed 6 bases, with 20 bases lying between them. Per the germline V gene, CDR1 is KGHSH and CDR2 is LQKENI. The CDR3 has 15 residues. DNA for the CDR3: TGTGCCAGCTCCCTCCCAGGGCGGCCGTCGGCTGAAGCTTTCTTT. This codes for CASSLPGRPSAEAFF.

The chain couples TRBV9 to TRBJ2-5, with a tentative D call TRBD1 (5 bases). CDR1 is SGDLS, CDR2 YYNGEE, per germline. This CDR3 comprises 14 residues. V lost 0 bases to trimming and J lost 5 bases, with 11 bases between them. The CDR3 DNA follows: TGTGCCAGCAGCGTAGCAGGGAATTCGGAGACCCAGTACTTC. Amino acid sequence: CASSVAGNSETQYF.

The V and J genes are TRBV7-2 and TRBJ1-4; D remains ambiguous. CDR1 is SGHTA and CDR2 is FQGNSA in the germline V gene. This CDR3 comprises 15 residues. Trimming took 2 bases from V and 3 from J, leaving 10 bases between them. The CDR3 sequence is CASSLIGQANEKLFF. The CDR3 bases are TGTGCCAGCAGCTTAATCGGGCAGGCTAATGAAAAACTGTTTTTT.